The entry below gives a single T cell receptor beta chain sequence along with its context. The CDR3 sequence is 14 residues long. Germline V gene sequence: CDR1 LNHDA, CDR2 SQIVND (reference sequence). Trimming removed 7 bases from V and 1 base from J, with 10 bases in between. The data were taken from a study of blood T cell repertoires in COVID-19. Turning to the study itself: Sources were T cells, B-cell-depleted T cells, or PBMCs; the material itself was cDNA or gDNA.

Measured with immunoSEQ multiplex PCR; TCRdb has only the in-frame clones, and not every one. In the table there are about 76,000 clones, around 91% of which are singletons. V and J are TRBV19 and TRBJ1-4; possibly TRBD1 for D (5 bases). The origin of this receptor is a human donor in a cohort sampled during active COVID-19. Material: peripheral blood. The CDR3 loop reads CASTRGRTNEKLFF. The CDR3 coding sequence is TGTGCCAGTACCCGGGGGAGAACTAATGAAAAACTGTTTTTT.